This record covers a single T cell receptor beta chain. Its target is unknown. Healthy adults negative for HIV, lacking recent acute infections or vaccinations, served as donors. The sample originates from a study of shared clonotypes between healthy human individuals. About the research overall: Each donor's CD4 naive and CD4 memory cells filled three plates apiece, CD8 naive two, and CD8 memory one.

V shed 3 bases, J shed 1 base, and the junction held 10 bases outside the gene matches. The CDR3 consists of 17 residues. Germline V gene sequence: CDR1 KGHSH, CDR2 LQKENI. Libraries were prepared by immunoSEQ multiplex PCR; TCRdb keeps only in-frame clonotypes and omits some of them. The sample shows millions of clones, about 95% of them seen only once. Points from the study as a whole: Rarefaction showed that sequencing of sorted subsets was incomplete (despite large depth).

Sequenced: naive CD4+ T cells sorted from blood. The subset is: CD45RA+ positively selected. This TCR was recovered from a man younger than 35 in good health. The rearrangement uses TRBV18 and TRBJ2-7; TRBD1 aligns across 9 bases. The CDR3: CASSPRSGDRVSYEQYF. DNA for the CDR3: TGTGCCAGCTCACCCCGGAGCGGGGACAGGGTGTCCTACGAGCAGTACTTC.